The 23 T cell receptor beta chains listed next were all sequenced from one sample in a study of shared clonotypes between healthy human individuals. Repertoires were generated with immunoSEQ multiplex PCR, while TCRdb's copy carries only in-frame clones and drops some. This sample has some 500,000 clones; about 96% occur once, and the top ten carry around 0.067%. The sample was naive CD4+ T cells sorted from blood. Noted subset: CD45RA+ positively selected. These receptors were taken from a woman in her thirties in good health.

This chain uses TRBV6-1 with TRBJ2-7, with 8 bases aligning to TRBD1. Unmatched junction bases numbered 5, after V lost 5 bases and J lost 5 bases. The CDR3 is 13 amino acids. Looked up from germline, CDR1 is MNHNS and CDR2 is SASEGT. Here the CDR3 reads CASSSRGPNEQYF. The CDR3 nucleotides read TGTGCCAGCAGTAGCAGGGGGCCCAACGAGCAGTACTTC.

This chain links TRBV11-3 with TRBJ2-1, with D unresolved. The V and J ends lost 1 base and 7 bases respectively, with 11 bases between them. Germline CDR1 is SGHNT and CDR2 is YENEEA. CDR3 length: 14 residues. The CDR3 reads CASSLVDSANEQFF. The CDR3 nucleotides read TGTGCCAGCAGCTTAGTCGACTCCGCTAATGAGCAGTTCTTC.

The rearrangement joins TRBV7-8 to TRBJ1-1; D is uncertain. CDR3 length: 13 residues. V gave up 6 bases and J gave up 4 bases, with 12 bases separating them. CDR1 is SGHVS, CDR2 FQNEAQ, per germline. The CDR3 DNA reads TGTGCCAGCAGTGGAGACCTATTCACTGAAGCTTTCTTT. This translates into CASSGDLFTEAFF.

V is TRBV27 and J is TRBJ2-7; TRBD2 aligns across 11 bases. V lost 6 bases and J lost 4; bases outside the gene matches: 11. CDR1 and CDR2 (germline): MNHEY, SMNVEV (reference sequence). CDR3 length: 16 amino acids. The CDR3 sequence is CASSHHPGLAAYEQYF. Written as DNA, the CDR3 is TGTGCCAGCAGCCATCACCCGGGACTAGCGGCTTACGAGCAGTACTTC.

The V and J genes are TRBV15 and TRBJ1-1; TRBD1 agrees at 12 bases. V shed 4 bases, J shed 3 bases, and the junction held 15 bases outside the gene matches. This CDR3 contains 19 residues. Germline values: CDR1 LNHNV, CDR2 YYDKDF (reference sequence). The CDR3 loop reads CATSKEGGDRGLWDTEAFF. CDR3 in DNA: TGTGCCACCAGCAAAGAGGGCGGGGACAGGGGGCTTTGGGACACTGAAGCTTTCTTT.

V gene TRBV12-5 combines with J gene TRBJ2-7, with 9 bases identical to TRBD1. CDR1 LGHNT and CDR2 FRNRAP come from the germline V gene. Trimming at V came to 1 base and at J to 13 bases, leaving 8 bases not matched to a gene. The CDR3 has 13 amino acids. CDR3 bases: TGTGCTAGTGGTTTGGACCCGGGACAGGGTTTTTACTTC. This encodes CASGLDPGQGFYF.

The chain links TRBV27 to TRBJ2-7; D gene unclear. The germline V gene has CDR1 MNHEY and CDR2 SMNVEV (reference sequence). Trimming took off 1 base at V and 3 bases at J, with 7 bases between the two ends. The CDR3 runs 13 residues. The DNA for the CDR3 is TGTGCCAGCAGTTTATGGGCAGACTACGAGCAGTACTTC. It codes for CASSLWADYEQYF.

CDR3 sequence: CAISESKGQGARKLFF. CDR3 bases: TGTGCCATCAGTGAGTCGAAGGGACAGGGGGCAAGAAAACTGTTTTTT. This chain joins TRBV10-3 and TRBJ1-4; 12 bases agree with TRBD1. The junction had 6 bases not matched to a gene; V was cut back by 0 bases and J by 10 bases. The CDR3 runs 16 residues. CDR1 is ENHRY, CDR2 SYGVKD, per germline.

The chain joins TRBV2 to TRBJ1-2; D is ambiguous. In germline, CDR1 is SNHLY, CDR2 FYNNEI. Trimming removed 3 bases from V and 5 bases from J, with 10 bases in between. There are 13 residues in the CDR3. This CDR3 reads CASSDQPTYGYTF. DNA of the CDR3: TGTGCCAGCAGTGACCAGCCTACTTATGGCTACACCTTC.

The chain is built from TRBV6-1 and TRBJ2-1; the match to TRBD2 covers 7 bases. This CDR3 has 14 amino acids. V trimming: 10 bases; J trimming: 7 bases; junction bases outside the gene matches: 13. Germline loops: CDR1 MNHNS, CDR2 SASEGT. CDR3 nucleotides: TGTGCCACCAGAGTCAGCGGGACCCAGAATGAGCAGTTCTTC. The encoded protein is CATRVSGTQNEQFF.

The chain carries TRBV25-1 and TRBJ2-7; TRBD1 is a possible D gene (5 bases). V was cut by 5 bases and J by 4 bases, with 21 bases left in between. Germline CDR1 and CDR2: MGHDK and SYGVNS. CDR3 length: 16 residues. The CDR3 loop reads CASSYRLGQGGYEQYF. In nucleotides, the CDR3 is TGTGCCAGCAGTTACCGACTGGGCCAGGGTGGTTACGAGCAGTACTTC.

This chain connects TRBV28 to TRBJ1-4; tentative D call: TRBD1 (5 bases). Trimming removed 6 bases from V and 4 bases from J, with 12 bases in between. Germline values: CDR1 MDHEN, CDR2 SYDVKM. The CDR3 extends over 14 amino acids. CDR3 residues: CASSEDSINEKLFF. In nucleotides, the CDR3 is TGTGCCAGCAGCGAAGACAGTATTAATGAAAAACTGTTTTTT. Variable domain in full (rest from reference TRBV28 and TRBJ1-4): DVKVTQSSRYLVKRTGEKVFLECVQDMDHENMFWYRQDPGLGLRLIYFSYDVKMKEKGDIPEGYSVSREKKERFSLILESASTNQTSMYLCASSEDSINEKLFFGSGTQLSVL.

CDR3 DNA: TGTGCCAGCAGCTTCGGCGGGAATCAGCCCCAGCATTTT. Translation: CASSFGGNQPQHF. The chain carries TRBV7-8 and TRBJ1-5; no firm D call. This CDR3 region has 13 residues. Germline V CDR1 and CDR2: SGHVS, FQNEAQ. The V and J ends lost 3 bases and 4 bases respectively, with 7 bases between them.

The chain is built from TRBV27 and TRBJ2-7, with D unresolved. The germline V gene has CDR1 MNHEY and CDR2 SMNVEV (reference sequence). V lost 8 bases to trimming and J lost 7 bases, with 24 bases between them. The CDR3 has 15 amino acids. CDR3 in amino acids: CASAPLRDGAVEQYF. CDR3 coding DNA: TGTGCCAGCGCCCCCCTAAGGGATGGTGCGGTAGAGCAGTACTTC.

The chain recombines TRBV11-2 with TRBJ2-7; D unresolved. In germline, CDR1 is SGHAT, CDR2 FQNNGV. The germline V and J ends were trimmed by 3 bases and 6 bases, with 12 bases remaining between them. This CDR3 comprises 13 residues. CDR3 nucleotides: TGTGCCAGCAGCTTTTCTGGTTTTCGCGAGCAGTACTTC. It translates to CASSFSGFREQYF.

The chain couples TRBV28 to TRBJ2-3, with D uncertain. The CDR3 is made up of 12 amino acids. Per the germline V gene, CDR1 is MDHEN and CDR2 is SYDVKM. V lost 2 bases and J lost 8, with 8 bases in between. The CDR3 sequence is CASSLGQVTQYF. CDR3 nucleotides: TGTGCCAGCAGTTTAGGGCAAGTTACGCAGTATTTT.

A single count supports this clone. This chain joins TRBV10-3 and TRBJ1-2, with a weak D call TRBD1 (6 bases). The germline V gene has CDR1 ENHRY and CDR2 SYGVKD. The CDR3 covers 11 residues. With 8 bases removed from V and 6 bases from J, the gap between germline ends came to 10 bases. Written as DNA, the CDR3 is TGTGCCATCGGACAGCTTAATGGCTACACCTTC. Amino acids: CAIGQLNGYTF.

The chain recombines TRBV6-5 with TRBJ2-1, with 10 bases aligning to TRBD2. CDR1 MNHEY and CDR2 SVGAGI come from the germline V gene. The V and J ends lost 5 bases and 4 bases, in that order; junction bases with no gene match: 5. This CDR3 region has 15 residues. The CDR3 here is CASSLGTSEYNEQFF. DNA for the CDR3: TGTGCCAGCAGTCTCGGGACTAGCGAATACAATGAGCAGTTCTTC.

The V and J genes are TRBV6-1 and TRBJ2-5; unclear D gene. The V and J ends lost 4 bases and 1 base respectively, with 4 bases between them. Germline CDR1 and CDR2: MNHNS and SASEGT. The CDR3 contains 12 residues. DNA of the CDR3: TGTGCCAGCAGTGTTTTCCAAGAGACCCAGTACTTC. It codes for CASSVFQETQYF.

The chain couples TRBV5-4 to TRBJ2-2; D not resolved. Trimming removed 2 bases at V and 0 bases at J, with 11 bases between. The CDR3 runs to 16 residues. Germline loops: CDR1 SGHNT, CDR2 YYREEE (reference sequence). CDR3 in DNA: TGTGCCAGCAGCTTATTAGGTACCGCGAACACCGGGGAGCTGTTTTTT. Protein sequence: CASSLLGTANTGELFF. The full variable domain, in which reference TRBV5-4 and TRBJ2-2 provide the parts outside the CDR3, is ETGVTQSPTHLIKTRGQQVTLRCSSQSGHNTVSWYQQALGQGPQFIFQYYREEENGRGNFPPRFSGLQFPNYSSELNVNALELDDSALYLCASSLLGTANTGELFFGEGSRLTVL.

The V call is TRBV4-1, the J call TRBJ2-3, with 10 bases lining up with TRBD2. J gave up 2 bases and V 2 bases, and 7 bases lay outside the gene matches. The CDR3 sequence is 17 residues long. Germline CDR1 reads MGHRA; CDR2 reads YSYEKL. The CDR3 region has the DNA TGCGCCAGCAGCCAAATGGACAGCGGGAGGGTCACAGATACGCAGTATTTT. This encodes CASSQMDSGRVTDTQYF.

The chain carries TRBV4-1 and TRBJ2-3; 12 nucleotides align to TRBD2. The CDR3 spans 15 residues. Germline V gene sequence: CDR1 MGHRA, CDR2 YSYEKL. With 0 bases clipped from V and 10 bases from J, the junction kept 5 bases outside the gene matches. The CDR3 loop reads CASSQEGTSGRAQYF. DNA for the CDR3: TGCGCCAGCAGCCAAGAGGGGACTAGCGGGCGTGCGCAGTATTTT.

The rearrangement links TRBV5-4 to TRBJ2-3; D possibly corresponds to TRBD2 (5 bases). This CDR3 spans 16 amino acids. CDR1 is SGHNT and CDR2 is YYREEE in the germline V gene (reference sequence). Trimming removed 0 bases from V and 0 bases from J, with 11 bases in between. The CDR3 DNA sequence: TGTGCCAGCAGCTTGGTCCGCGGGTCAAGCACAGATACGCAGTATTTT. Protein sequence: CASSLVRGSSTDTQYF.